The 18 T cell receptor beta chains listed next were all sequenced from one sample in a study of T cells after yellow fever vaccination. TCRdb re-derived calls from the 5' RACE reads in MiXCR, one entry per CDR3 protein. The sample yields about 75,000 distinct CDR3 sequences, around 7% seen once. The material was CD8+ T cells sorted from PBMCs, obtained approximately 11 days after the first yellow fever vaccination. These receptors all stem from a man aged 18 to 30 who received the YFV17D yellow fever vaccine.

V is TRBV7-8 and J is TRBJ2-5; maybe TRBD2 (5 bases). V was clipped by 0 bases and J by 5 bases, with 16 bases between them. This CDR3 contains 16 residues. Germline V CDR1 and CDR2: SGHVS, FQNEAQ. In nucleotides, the CDR3 is TGTGCCAGCAGCTTAGCAGGGAGCGGCCTAAGGGAGACCCAGTACTTC. It specifies CASSLAGSGLRETQYF. The full variable domain, rest sourced from reference TRBV7-8 and TRBJ2-5, is GAGVSQSPRYKVAKRGQDVALRCDPISGHVSLFWYQQALGQGPEFLTYFQNEAQLDKSGLPSDRFFAERPEGSVSTLKIQRTQQEDSAVYLCASSLAGSGLRETQYFGPGTRLLVL.

This clonotype occurred many times. V usage is TRBV7-9 and J usage is TRBJ2-3, with a tentative D call TRBD2 (5 bases). Trimming cost V 6 bases and J 0 bases, with 13 bases left between them. CDR1 and CDR2 from the germline V gene are SEHNR and FQNEAQ (reference sequence). The CDR3 is 15 residues long. This CDR3 is CASRSGLASTDTQYF. The DNA for the CDR3 is TGTGCCAGCAGGTCTGGACTGGCTAGCACAGATACGCAGTATTTT.

This clonotype was seen many times. The rearrangement uses TRBV16 and TRBJ1-5; TRBD1 might be the D (5 bases). The germline CDR1 and CDR2 sequences are KGHSY and FQNENV. The CDR3 covers 13 residues. V gave up 0 bases and J gave up 11 bases, with 11 bases separating them. CDR3 region: CASSQSGPRAQHF. In DNA form, the CDR3 reads TGTGCCAGCAGCCAATCGGGGCCCCGAGCCCAGCATTTT.

This clonotype was seen many times. The V gene is TRBV5-1, the J gene TRBJ1-1; tentatively, D is TRBD1 (5 bases). This CDR3 is 17 amino acids long. Germline V gene sequence: CDR1 SGHRS, CDR2 YFSETQ. V gave up 3 bases and J gave up 1 base, with 19 bases separating them. The CDR3 protein is CASSYFQLGLQNTEAFF. The CDR3 nucleotides are TGCGCCAGCAGCTACTTTCAACTGGGACTCCAGAACACTGAAGCTTTCTTT. Full variable domain (missing parts from reference TRBV5-1 and TRBJ1-1): KAGVTQTPRYLIKTRGQQVTLSCSPISGHRSVSWYQQTPGQGLQFLFEYFSETQRNKGNFPGRFSGRQFSNSRSEMNVSTLELGDSALYLCASSYFQLGLQNTEAFFGQGTRLTVV.

There are many counts of this clonotype. The chain joins TRBV4-1 to TRBJ1-1, with 9 positions matching TRBD1. The CDR3 runs to 15 residues. J was trimmed by 1 base and V by 2 bases; bases with no gene match: 2. Germline V gives CDR1 MGHRA, CDR2 YSYEKL. CDR3 coding DNA: TGCGCCAGCAGCCAAAGGACAGGGGCGAACACTGAAGCTTTCTTT. It encodes CASSQRTGANTEAFF.

This clonotype was seen many times. The genes are TRBV29-1 and TRBJ2-5, with a weak D call TRBD1 (6 bases). The germline V and J ends were trimmed by 0 bases and 4 bases, with 12 bases remaining between them. Germline CDR1 SQVTM, CDR2 ANQGSEA. The CDR3 has 14 residues. The CDR3 region has the DNA TGCAGCGTTGAAGATAGACAGGAGGCAGAGACCCAGTACTTC. Protein product: CSVEDRQEAETQYF.

The chain uses TRBV5-4 and TRBJ2-7; 7 nucleotides align to TRBD1. The CDR3 sequence is 19 residues long. Germline trimming cut 3 bases from V and 2 bases from J; bases unmatched to any gene: 20. Germline V lookup: CDR1 SGHNT, CDR2 YYREEE (reference sequence). The DNA of the CDR3 is TGTGCCAGCAGCTCCCTGGACCGGGACAGATATACTACCCCCTACGAGCAGTACGTC. Translating gives CASSSLDRDRYTTPYEQYV.

This clonotype was seen at least ten times. The rearrangement links TRBV6-5 to TRBJ2-7, with D maybe TRBD1 (6 bases). CDR3 length: 16 amino acids. V was shortened by 0 bases and J by 2 bases, with 14 bases between the two germline ends. Germline V gene lookup returns CDR1 MNHEY and CDR2 SVGAGI. The DNA for the CDR3 is TGTGCCAGCAGTTACTCGAAGACAGGTAAAGCCTACGAGCAGTACGTC. Translating gives CASSYSKTGKAYEQYV.

Many counts were recorded for this clonotype. This chain connects TRBV29-1 to TRBJ1-2, with D perhaps matching TRBD1 (6 bases). This CDR3 has 13 residues. V was shortened by 4 bases and J by 7 bases, with 16 bases between the two germline ends. Germline V CDR1 and CDR2: SQVTM, ANQGSEA. The CDR3 here is CSVGSGAGGGYTF. CDR3 coding DNA: TGCAGCGTTGGGTCAGGGGCGGGTGGTGGCTACACCTTC.

This clonotype was counted ten times or more. The chain employs TRBV29-1 and TRBJ2-5; D gene ambiguous. The germline V and J ends were trimmed by 5 bases and 4 bases, with 17 bases remaining between them. This CDR3 has 14 amino acids. The germline CDR1 and CDR2 sequences are SQVTM and ANQGSEA. In nucleotides, the CDR3 is TGCAGCGTTTATAGGACGGAGACTCTAGAGACCCAGTACTTC. This translates into CSVYRTETLETQYF.

There are many counts of this clonotype. The chain employs TRBV4-1 and TRBJ2-7; 8 bases are a match to TRBD2. Per germline, CDR1 MGHRA and CDR2 YSYEKL. There are 15 residues in the CDR3. V gave up 0 bases and J gave up 4 bases; unmatched junction bases: 5. The CDR3 bases are TGCGCCAGCAGCCAAGAGAGCGGGGGAATGTACGAGCAGTACTTC. It translates to CASSQESGGMYEQYF.

This clonotype was recorded many times. This chain links TRBV5-1 with TRBJ1-1; 9 bases map to TRBD1. The germline V gene encodes CDR1 SGHRS and CDR2 YFSETQ. The CDR3 covers 15 residues. The V and J ends lost 0 bases and 5 bases, in that order; junction bases with no gene match: 5. Here the CDR3 reads CASSLVPGQGTEAFF. CDR3 nucleotides: TGCGCCAGCAGCTTGGTCCCGGGACAGGGAACTGAAGCTTTCTTT. The full variable domain, completed using reference TRBV5-1 and TRBJ1-1, is KAGVTQTPRYLIKTRGQQVTLSCSPISGHRSVSWYQQTPGQGLQFLFEYFSETQRNKGNFPGRFSGRQFSNSRSEMNVSTLELGDSALYLCASSLVPGQGTEAFFGQGTRLTVV.

In its sample, this clonotype was seen a few times. This sequence joins TRBV6-5 and TRBJ1-1, with 7 bases aligning to TRBD1. The CDR3 covers 14 residues. Germline lookup yields CDR1 MNHEY and CDR2 SVGAGI. V shed 1 base and J 3 bases; nucleotides not matched to a gene: 2. The CDR3 DNA reads as TGTGCCAGCAGTTACTACGACAGGGACACTGAAGCTTTCTTT. This sequence encodes CASSYYDRDTEAFF.

The table lists this clonotype with a few counts. The chain joins TRBV7-6 to TRBJ2-7; the D gene could be TRBD1 or TRBD2 (5 bases each). This CDR3 contains 12 residues. Trimming left V 5 bases short and J 6 bases short, with 11 bases between. From germline, CDR1 is SGHVS and CDR2 FNYEAQ. The CDR3 here is CASSPGATEQYF. The CDR3 DNA reads TGTGCCAGCAGCCCCGGGGCGACCGAGCAGTACTTC.

In its sample, this clonotype was seen many times. The chain couples TRBV7-3 to TRBJ2-2, with TRBD2 matching 7 bases. Trimming cost V 4 bases and J 1 base; bases outside gene matches: 0. CDR3 length: 14 amino acids. Germline V gene lookup returns CDR1 SGHTA and CDR2 FQGTGA. The CDR3 coding sequence is TGTGCCAGCAGCTGGGAGGGGAACACCGGGGAGCTGTTTTTT. Translated: CASSWEGNTGELFF.

This clonotype was detected ten times or more. The chain carries TRBV5-1 and TRBJ2-3; possible D gene TRBD1, 6 bases. Trimming stripped 4 bases from V and 4 bases from J, with 13 bases between. Looked up from germline, CDR1 is SGHRS and CDR2 is YFSETQ. The CDR3 has 14 residues. For the CDR3, the DNA is TGCGCCAGCAGCCTAGCTGAGGGGGCAGATACGCAGTATTTT. Protein product: CASSLAEGADTQYF.

Comments on this clonotype: A read error is possible here, since a much larger clone lies one base away. The rearrangement joins TRBV12-3 or TRBV12-4 to TRBJ2-1, with a tentative D call TRBD2 (6 bases). The CDR3 is 11 residues long. As DNA, the CDR3 is TGTACCAGCAGCGCGCGACTAGTAAAGTTCTTC. Amino acid sequence: CTSSARLVKFF.

In its sample, this clonotype was seen many times. The chain is built from TRBV7-8 and TRBJ2-7, with D perhaps matching TRBD1 (5 bases). The V gene lost 8 bases and the J gene lost 5 bases, with 22 bases spanning the gap. The germline V gene has CDR1 SGHVS and CDR2 FQNEAQ. There are 15 residues in the CDR3. The CDR3 loop is CASLRAGNELHEQYF. As DNA, the CDR3 is TGTGCCAGCCTAAGGGCAGGGAATGAACTCCACGAGCAGTACTTC.